A selection of T cell receptor beta chains follows, all from one sample in a study of tumor-infiltrating lymphocytes in primary liver carcinoma. TCRdb analysed the multiplex PCR reads with MiXCR anew, one entry per CDR3 protein. Of about 180,000 distinct CDR3 sequences in the sample, over 50% were seen once. Material for sequencing was peripheral blood. The receptors originated from a man aged 40-50 years with primary liver carcinoma and hepatitis B virus infection. Both conserved end residues are part of each CDR3. Each record gives: clone size, D gene, V gene, CDR3 length, J gene, CDR3 protein, CDR3 DNA. D genes are given only for firm matches. Only some rows state a clone size, as once, few, many or a class for expanded clones.

abundance: .; d_gene: TRBD1; v_gene: TRBV29-1; len: 14; j_gene: TRBJ1-2; CDR3aa: CSAPAGQGEYGYTF; CDR3nt: TGCAGCGCCCCGGCTGGTCAGGGGGAATATGGCTACACCTTC
abundance: .; d_gene: .; v_gene: TRBV29-1; len: 14; j_gene: TRBJ2-1; CDR3aa: CIGGQENPNNEQFF; CDR3nt: TGCATCGGGGGACAAGAAAACCCCAACAATGAGCAGTTCTTC
abundance: few; d_gene: .; v_gene: TRBV6-1; len: 15; j_gene: TRBJ1-1; CDR3aa: CASSEGKLIFTEAFF; CDR3nt: TGTGCCAGCAGTGAAGGAAAGCTGATTTTCACTGAAGCTTTCTTT
abundance: many; d_gene: .; v_gene: TRBV29-1; len: 12; j_gene: TRBJ1-1; CDR3aa: CSVIQGNAEAFF; CDR3nt: TGCAGCGTTATACAGGGTAACGCTGAAGCTTTCTTT
abundance: .; d_gene: .; v_gene: TRBV6-2/TRBV6-3; len: 13; j_gene: TRBJ2-2; CDR3aa: CASSLSDTGELFF; CDR3nt: TGTGCCAGCAGTTTGTCTGACACCGGGGAGCTGTTTTTT
abundance: .; d_gene: .; v_gene: TRBV24-1; len: 11; j_gene: TRBJ2-5; CDR3aa: CATSDLWTQYF; CDR3nt: TGTGCCACCAGTGATTTGTGGACCCAGTACTTC
abundance: few; d_gene: .; v_gene: TRBV10-3; len: 18; j_gene: TRBJ2-6; CDR3aa: CAISETSPIDPGANVLTF; CDR3nt: TGTGCCATCAGTGAGACTTCCCCCATTGACCCCGGGGCCAACGTCCTGACTTTC
abundance: .; d_gene: .; v_gene: TRBV6-1; len: 11; j_gene: TRBJ2-1; CDR3aa: CASRYFDEQFF; CDR3nt: TGTGCCAGCAGATATTTCGATGAGCAGTTCTTC
abundance: .; d_gene: .; v_gene: TRBV11-2; len: 12; j_gene: TRBJ2-5; CDR3aa: CASSRGEETQNF; CDR3nt: TGCGCCAGCAGCAGGGGGGAAGAGACCCAGAACTTC
abundance: .; d_gene: .; v_gene: TRBV6-2/TRBV6-3; len: 14; j_gene: TRBJ1-5; CDR3aa: CASSYYGGNQPQHF; CDR3nt: TGTGCCAGCAGTTACTATGGCGGGAATCAGCCCCAGCATTTT
abundance: .; d_gene: .; v_gene: TRBV12-3/TRBV12-4; len: 15; j_gene: TRBJ2-1; CDR3aa: CASSFGTLTYNEQFF; CDR3nt: TGTGCCAGCAGTTTTGGGACCCTTACCTACAATGAGCAGTTCTTC
abundance: .; d_gene: .; v_gene: TRBV6-1; len: 15; j_gene: TRBJ1-5; CDR3aa: CGSGGAGYIYQPQHF; CDR3nt: TGTGGCAGCGGAGGGGCAGGCTACATTTATCAGCCCCAGCATTTT
abundance: .; d_gene: .; v_gene: TRBV4-1; len: 14; j_gene: TRBJ1-2; CDR3aa: CASSQGHSAYGYTF; CDR3nt: TGCGCCAGCAGCCAAGGACACAGCGCCTATGGCTACACCTTC
abundance: many; d_gene: TRBD2; v_gene: TRBV11-2; len: 14; j_gene: TRBJ2-1; CDR3aa: CASSLVSGYNEQFF; CDR3nt: TGTGCCAGCAGCTTGGTTAGCGGGTACAATGAGCAGTTCTTC
abundance: .; d_gene: .; v_gene: TRBV11-1; len: 14; j_gene: TRBJ2-7; CDR3aa: CASSPPGINHEQYF; CDR3nt: TGTGCCAGCAGCCCCCCGGGGATCAACCACGAGCAGTACTTC
abundance: .; d_gene: .; v_gene: TRBV12-3/TRBV12-4; len: 12; j_gene: TRBJ1-1; CDR3aa: CASTALKSEAFF; CDR3nt: TGTGCCAGCACCGCCTTGAAATCTGAAGCTTTCTTT
abundance: .; d_gene: TRBD2; v_gene: TRBV12-3/TRBV12-4; len: 14; j_gene: TRBJ2-7; CDR3aa: CASSASGRAEEQYF; CDR3nt: TGTGCCAGCAGTGCTAGCGGGAGGGCCGAGGAGCAGTACTTC
abundance: many; d_gene: .; v_gene: TRBV11-2; len: 14; j_gene: TRBJ2-3; CDR3aa: CASSLAGLTDTQYF; CDR3nt: TGTGCCAGCAGCTTAGCAGGACTCACAGATACGCAGTATTTT
abundance: few; d_gene: .; v_gene: TRBV28; len: 13; j_gene: TRBJ1-2; CDR3aa: CASSGQGPYGYTF; CDR3nt: TGTGCCAGCTCGGGGCAGGGGCCCTATGGCTACACCTTC
abundance: many; d_gene: .; v_gene: TRBV4-2; len: 14; j_gene: TRBJ2-2; CDR3aa: CASSQDFLTGELFF; CDR3nt: TGTGCCAGCAGCCAAGATTTCCTCACCGGGGAGCTGTTTTTT
abundance: .; d_gene: TRBD2; v_gene: TRBV5-4; len: 14; j_gene: TRBJ2-7; CDR3aa: CASSVGLVEYEQYF; CDR3nt: TGTGCCAGCAGCGTGGGACTAGTAGAATACGAGCAGTACTTC
abundance: .; d_gene: .; v_gene: TRBV4-1; len: 13; j_gene: TRBJ2-7; CDR3aa: CASATAVAYERYF; CDR3nt: TGCGCCAGCGCGACAGCCGTTGCCTACGAGCGGTACTTC
abundance: .; d_gene: .; v_gene: TRBV30; len: 11; j_gene: TRBJ2-1; CDR3aa: CAWSVHYEQFF; CDR3nt: TGTGCCTGGAGTGTACACTATGAGCAGTTCTTC
abundance: .; d_gene: TRBD2; v_gene: TRBV10-3; len: 16; j_gene: TRBJ2-3; CDR3aa: CAISVGTSGSSDTQYF; CDR3nt: TGTGCCATCAGTGTTGGGACTAGCGGGAGTTCAGATACGCAGTATTTT
abundance: .; d_gene: .; v_gene: TRBV13; len: 12; j_gene: TRBJ2-1; CDR3aa: CASSLLGGEQFF; CDR3nt: TGTGCCAGCAGCTTATTAGGAGGTGAGCAGTTCTTC
abundance: .; d_gene: .; v_gene: TRBV5-6; len: 14; j_gene: TRBJ2-3; CDR3aa: CASSLLQSRDTQYF; CDR3nt: TGTGCCAGCAGCTTGCTACAGTCCAGAGATACGCAGTATTTT
abundance: .; d_gene: TRBD2; v_gene: TRBV6-1; len: 15; j_gene: TRBJ2-5; CDR3aa: CASSEVSGGQETQYF; CDR3nt: TGTGCCAGCAGTGAAGTCAGCGGGGGCCAAGAGACCCAGTACTTC
abundance: .; d_gene: TRBD1; v_gene: TRBV11-2; len: 15; j_gene: TRBJ1-1; CDR3aa: CASGRGTITNTEAFF; CDR3nt: TGTGCCAGCGGCAGGGGGACTATAACCAACACTGAAGCTTTCTTT
abundance: few; d_gene: TRBD2; v_gene: TRBV29-1; len: 16; j_gene: TRBJ2-2; CDR3aa: CSVEDGLDTNTGELFF; CDR3nt: TGCAGCGTTGAAGATGGACTAGATACGAACACCGGGGAGCTGTTTTTT
abundance: .; d_gene: TRBD2; v_gene: TRBV11-2; len: 17; j_gene: TRBJ2-3; CDR3aa: CASSFIVSGVKPDTQYF; CDR3nt: TGTGCCAGCAGCTTTATTGTTAGCGGGGTGAAGCCAGATACGCAGTATTTT
abundance: few; d_gene: .; v_gene: TRBV6-6; len: 13; j_gene: TRBJ1-1; CDR3aa: CASSYLRTDEAFF; CDR3nt: TGTGCCAGCAGTTACTTGCGGACTGATGAAGCTTTCTTT
abundance: .; d_gene: .; v_gene: TRBV5-5; len: 13; j_gene: TRBJ2-3; CDR3aa: CVSSLEGADTQYF; CDR3nt: TGTGTCAGCAGCTTGGAGGGGGCAGATACGCAGTATTTT
abundance: few; d_gene: .; v_gene: TRBV13; len: 14; j_gene: TRBJ2-5; CDR3aa: CASSLLGSQETQYF; CDR3nt: TGTGCCAGCAGCTTACTGGGTAGTCAAGAGACCCAGTACTTC
abundance: many; d_gene: .; v_gene: TRBV11-2; len: 13; j_gene: TRBJ2-7; CDR3aa: CASSLDPRDEQYF; CDR3nt: TGTGCCAGCAGCTTAGATCCCAGGGACGAGCAGTACTTC
abundance: .; d_gene: .; v_gene: TRBV5-4; len: 15; j_gene: TRBJ1-4; CDR3aa: CASSLGSGEGGKLFF; CDR3nt: TGTGCCAGCAGCTTGGGTTCCGGGGAAGGCGGAAAACTGTTTTTT
abundance: many; d_gene: .; v_gene: TRBV11-2; len: 12; j_gene: TRBJ1-1; CDR3aa: CASSLAGAGAFF; CDR3nt: TGTGCCAGCAGCTTAGCGGGGGCTGGCGCTTTCTTT
abundance: once; d_gene: .; v_gene: TRBV11-2; len: 16; j_gene: TRBJ2-3; CDR3aa: CASSLIRLTHTDTRYF; CDR3nt: TGTGCCAGCAGCTTAATCCGGTTGACCCACACAGATACGCGGTATTTT
abundance: few; d_gene: .; v_gene: TRBV6-5; len: 14; j_gene: TRBJ1-2; CDR3aa: CASSYSRQPYGYTF; CDR3nt: TGTGCCAGCAGTTACTCGAGACAGCCCTATGGCTACACCTTC